Detailed here is one TCR beta chain. Repertoires were generated with immunoSEQ multiplex PCR, while TCRdb's copy carries only in-frame clones and drops some. The sample has around 49,000 clones, over 90% seen once; the top ten hold around 0.61%. Germline loops: CDR1 SGHAT, CDR2 FQNNGV. Deletions cut 1 base from V and 2 bases from J, with 12 bases between. The CDR3 extends over 15 amino acids. This sample is drawn from a study of T cell changes during pregnancy in multiple sclerosis. The V call is TRBV11-2, the J call TRBJ2-7; TRBD1 is a possible D gene (5 bases). This sequence originates from a female donor in good health, enrolled as a control in a pregnancy study. Specimen: CD4+ T cells from peripheral blood mononuclear cells, collected after pregnancy. CDR3 region: CASSLVGRVTYEQYF. CDR3 in DNA: TGTGCCAGCAGCTTAGTGGGCAGGGTAACCTACGAGCAGTACTTC.